Listed below are T cell receptor beta chains from one sample, sequenced in a study of CD8 T cells in ankylosing spondylitis. TCRdb itself ran the 5' RACE reads through MiXCR, one entry per CDR3 protein. Of 300,000 to 400,000 distinct CDR3 sequences listed, about a fifth are singletons. Sequencing used blood, either unsorted or a sorted T cell fraction (not recorded which). The receptors shown here come from a male donor with ankylosing spondylitis. Each CDR3 is given with its conserved first and last residue. Fields, in order: clone size, J gene, D gene, V gene, CDR3 DNA, CDR3 protein. The D gene is left open where the match is weak. Rows may omit the clone size; those that give it use once, few, many or a size class.

>.|TRBJ2-1|TRBD2|TRBV3-1
TGTGCCAGCAGACTTGGACTAGCGGGAGGGCTTGACAATGAGCAGTTCTTC
CASRLGLAGGLDNEQFF
>few|TRBJ2-3|.|TRBV2
TGTGCCAGCAGCGGGCCCTCCCGCACAGATACGCAGTATTTT
CASSGPSRTDTQYF
>.|TRBJ1-4|TRBD1|TRBV5-1
TGCGCCAGCAGACTCGACAGGGGCGGTGAAAAACTGTTTTTT
CASRLDRGGEKLFF
>few|TRBJ1-5|.|TRBV20-1
TGCAGTGCCTCGAGGAACTTGCGGAATCAGCCCCAGCATTTT
CSASRNLRNQPQHF
>.|TRBJ2-1|TRBD2|TRBV7-7
TGTGCTAGCAGCGGGGCGGGAGGGCACAATGAGCAGTTCTTC
CASSGAGGHNEQFF
>.|TRBJ1-2|.|TRBV10-3
TGTGCCATCAGTGTAACTGGACTGAACTATGGCTACACCTTC
CAISVTGLNYGYTF
>few|TRBJ2-3|TRBD2|TRBV9
TGTGCCAGCAGCGGGGGGACTAGCGCCCGCACAGATACGCAGTATTTT
CASSGGTSARTDTQYF
>.|TRBJ2-1|.|TRBV7-2
TGTGCCAGCAGCCCGATGGGCAGCTTCAATGAGCAGTTCTTC
CASSPMGSFNEQFF
>.|TRBJ2-7|TRBD1|TRBV10-3
TGTGCCATCAGTGAAACCTTGACAGGGGAAAGTAGTTACGAGCAGTACTTC
CAISETLTGESSYEQYF
>.|TRBJ2-7|.|TRBV20-1
TGCAGTGCTAGGGCTATTAACGAGCAGTACTTC
CSARAINEQYF
>few|TRBJ2-7|TRBD2|TRBV4-2
TGTGCCAGCAGCCAAGAGGCGGGACTAGCCTACGAGCAGTACTTC
CASSQEAGLAYEQYF
>.|TRBJ2-2|TRBD1|TRBV5-1
TGCGCCAGCAGCTCGACAGGGGGCTTGGGCGGGGAGCTGTTTTTT
CASSSTGGLGGELFF
>many|TRBJ2-7|TRBD2|TRBV29-1
TGCAGCGTTGAAGATCTAGCGGGTGGCGAGCAGTACTTC
CSVEDLAGGEQYF
>.|TRBJ2-4|.|TRBV9
TGTGCCAGCAGCGTAGCGTTGAACAACCCAAACATTCAGTACTTC
CASSVALNNPNIQYF
>few|TRBJ2-7|TRBD2|TRBV3-1
TGTGCCAGCAGCTATCTAGCGGGAGGGAACGAGCAGTACTTC
CASSYLAGGNEQYF
>.|TRBJ2-3|.|TRBV29-1
TGCAGCGTTGGGGGACGGTACACAGATACGCAGTATTTT
CSVGGRYTDTQYF
>few|TRBJ2-4|.|TRBV20-1
TGCAGTGCTAGAGCAACCTCCCTAGCCAAAAACATTCAGTACTTC
CSARATSLAKNIQYF
>.|TRBJ2-7|TRBD1|TRBV9
TGTGCCAGCAGCCCGAGGGGGGACAGGAGCTCCTACGAGCAGTACTTC
CASSPRGDRSSYEQYF
>few|TRBJ1-2|TRBD1|TRBV10-3
TGTGCCATCAGTGGAGGGGACAGGGACTACGGCTACACCTTC
CAISGGDRDYGYTF
>.|TRBJ1-1|TRBD1|TRBV28
TGTGCCAGCAGCCATCACAGGGGGCGCCCGGAGTTCTTT
CASSHHRGRPEFF
>.|TRBJ2-7|TRBD1|TRBV3-1
TGTGCCAGCAGCCCTCTTCTGGACAGGGAATTCGACGAGCAGTACTTC
CASSPLLDREFDEQYF
>many|TRBJ1-6|TRBD1|TRBV5-1
TGCGCCAGCAGCTTGGTGTGGACAGGGACTTCACCCCTCCACTTT
CASSLVWTGTSPLHF
>few|TRBJ2-2|.|TRBV20-1
TGCAGTGCTAGGGCTCTATGGCCGACCGGGGAGCTGTTTTTT
CSARALWPTGELFF
>many|TRBJ1-2|.|TRBV3-1
TGTGCCAGCAGCCCAGCCCTTAACAGGGCCTATGGCTACACCTTC
CASSPALNRAYGYTF
>.|TRBJ2-1|TRBD1|TRBV7-9
TGTGCCAGCAGCACCGGGACAGGGGTTCTGTTCTTC
CASSTGTGVLFF
>.|TRBJ2-1|.|TRBV7-9
TGTGCCAGCAGCAGAACGGGACATGAGCAGTTCTTC
CASSRTGHEQFF
>few|TRBJ2-3|.|TRBV6-1
TGTGCCAGCAGCGAAGGGGGGGGCCCAGGCTTTCTTACGCAGTATTTT
CASSEGGGPGFLTQYF
>.|TRBJ2-3|TRBD2|TRBV29-1
TGCAGCGTTGAGGGGGAGGGGAGGGATACGCAGTATTTT
CSVEGEGRDTQYF
>.|TRBJ2-7|.|TRBV28
TGTGCCAGCAGTTTCCCCCCAGGAAGTACCTACGAGCAGTACTTC
CASSFPPGSTYEQYF
>few|TRBJ1-2|.|TRBV2
TGTGCCAGCAGTGGGCACAGGGAGGCTAACTATGGCTACACCTTC
CASSGHREANYGYTF
>few|TRBJ1-3|.|TRBV6-1
TGTGCCAGCAGAAGACGCAACTCTGGAAACACCATATATTTT
CASRRRNSGNTIYF
>.|TRBJ1-1|.|TRBV5-6
TGTGCCAGCAGCTTGATACAGATATCTGAAGCTTTCTTT
CASSLIQISEAFF
>few|TRBJ2-2|TRBD1|TRBV29-1
TGCAGCGTTGAATCCGGACAGGAGAGAAACACCGGGGAGCTGTTTTTT
CSVESGQERNTGELFF
>.|TRBJ1-1|TRBD1|TRBV7-2
TGTGCCAGCAGCTTAGAGGTCAGGGGGCTTACTGAAGCTTTCTTT
CASSLEVRGLTEAFF
>few|TRBJ2-1|.|TRBV28
TGTGCCAGCAAAACGACCTACAATGAGCAGTTCTTC
CASKTTYNEQFF
>.|TRBJ1-1|.|TRBV6-1
TGTGCCAGCAGACCCGAGCCGGGAGACACTGAAGCTTTCTTT
CASRPEPGDTEAFF
>few|TRBJ2-1|TRBD2|TRBV7-9
TGTGCCAGCAGCTTAGTTGCGGGAGGGTCGAATGAGCAGTTCTTC
CASSLVAGGSNEQFF
>few|TRBJ2-1|TRBD2|TRBV19
TGTGCCAGTAGTATCCGGGCTAGCGGGACCGGCAGCTCCTACAATGAGCAGTTCTTC
CASSIRASGTGSSYNEQFF
>few|TRBJ1-1|.|TRBV15
TGTGCCACCAGCAGAGAGCGGCAGTCGAGCACTGAAGCTTTCTTT
CATSRERQSSTEAFF
>.|TRBJ1-1|TRBD1|TRBV27
TGTGCCAGCACCAAACAGGGGGCGAACGCTGAAGCTTTCTTT
CASTKQGANAEAFF
>.|TRBJ1-3|.|TRBV5-1
TGCGCCAGCAGCTTCTGGGCGTCTGGAAACACCATATATTTT
CASSFWASGNTIYF